The 10 T cell receptor beta chains listed next were all sequenced from one sample in a study of T cell repertoires in cytomegalovirus infection. TCRdb called the reads again in MiXCR, with one record for every CDR3 protein. This sample has under 350,000 distinct CDR3 sequences, with over 7.5% found just once. The sequenced sample consisted of PBMCs. These receptors originate from a human donor in good health (CMV status not recorded). Some clones in this sample may be carry-over from other donors' samples.

This clonotype has just a few counts. The chain employs TRBV18 and TRBJ1-1; 7 nucleotides line up with TRBD1. Unmatched junction bases numbered 6, after V lost 4 bases and J lost 1 base. The V gene's germline CDR1 is KGHSH and CDR2 LQKENI. This CDR3 has 15 amino acids. CDR3 bases: TGTGCCAGCTCACGCACCGACAGGGAGAACACTGAAGCTTTCTTT. Its protein product is CASSRTDRENTEAFF.

This clonotype was found a few times. The chain joins TRBV19 to TRBJ1-1; 7 nucleotides align to TRBD1. Losses at the gene ends were 5 bases for V and 3 bases for J; bases not matched to a gene: 6. Looked up from germline, CDR1 is LNHDA and CDR2 is SQIVND (reference sequence). CDR3 length: 14 amino acids. The CDR3 region is CASSRTGEDTEAFF. CDR3 nucleotides: TGTGCCAGTAGTCGGACAGGTGAGGACACTGAAGCTTTCTTT.

This clonotype was found many times. The rearrangement uses TRBV28 and TRBJ2-7, with 7 bases identical to TRBD2. V was clipped by 5 bases and J by 6 bases; unmatched bases: 16. There are 16 residues in the CDR3. CDR1 and CDR2 (germline): MDHEN, SYDVKM. The CDR3 coding sequence is TGTGCCAGCAGTCCCCGTGGGGCGGGAGTGGGAGGCGAGCAGTACTTC. It encodes CASSPRGAGVGGEQYF.

This clonotype was picked up a small number of times. The genes are TRBV10-3 and TRBJ2-1, with D possibly matching TRBD1 (5 bases). Germline CDR1 is ENHRY and CDR2 is SYGVKD. The CDR3 has 16 residues. Trimming shortened V by 6 bases and J by 0 bases, and 15 bases separated the two germline ends. CDR3 sequence reads: CAIRDDGQSSYNEQFF. The CDR3 nucleotides are TGTGCCATCAGGGATGACGGACAAAGCTCCTACAATGAGCAGTTCTTC.

The rearrangement joins TRBV29-1 to TRBJ2-1; 11 bases agree with TRBD2. This CDR3 region has 17 residues. Trimming took 0 bases from V and 8 from J; bases not matched to a gene: 12. Per germline, CDR1 SQVTM and CDR2 ANQGSEA. The chain's CDR3 is CSVEDPGGSGGAHEQFF. In DNA form, the CDR3 reads TGCAGCGTTGAAGACCCCGGGGGTAGCGGGGGGGCTCATGAGCAGTTCTTC.

This clonotype has just a few counts. This chain links TRBV28 with TRBJ2-1; the D is unclear. The CDR3 spans 11 residues. V was trimmed by 6 bases and J by 5 bases, leaving 5 bases between them. Looked up from germline, CDR1 is MDHEN and CDR2 is SYDVKM. CDR3 DNA sequence: TGTGCCAGCAGCGTCAACAATGAGCAGTTCTTC. This sequence encodes CASSVNNEQFF.

In this sample, this clonotype turned up many times. The chain uses TRBV12-3 or TRBV12-4 and TRBJ2-1, with unresolved D. The CDR3 covers 15 residues. The germline V and J ends were trimmed by 5 bases and 4 bases, with 15 bases remaining between them. DNA for the CDR3: TGTGCCAGCAGTCCCACCCAGATTGATTACAATGAGCAGTTCTTC. Residues: CASSPTQIDYNEQFF.

The chain couples TRBV19 to TRBJ2-1; 8 bases map to TRBD2. Germline V lookup: CDR1 LNHDA, CDR2 SQIVND (reference sequence). With V trimmed by 3 bases and J by 10 bases, 8 bases remained unmatched. CDR3 length equals 14 residues. This chain's CDR3 is CASSIRGGLNEQFF. CDR3 DNA: TGTGCCAGTAGTATTCGGGGGGGCCTAAACGAGCAGTTCTTC.

In its sample, this clonotype was seen many times. This sequence joins TRBV7-2 and TRBJ1-2; 9 positions match TRBD1. Losses at the gene ends were 5 bases for V and 8 bases for J; bases not matched to a gene: 12. Germline assignment: CDR1 SGHTA and CDR2 FQGNSA. The CDR3 is 15 amino acids. The CDR3 sequence is CASSPGTGLVGGYTF. For the CDR3, the DNA is TGTGCCAGCAGCCCCGGGACAGGGCTTGTCGGCGGCTACACCTTC.

This clonotype was seen only a few times. V gene TRBV6-2 or TRBV6-3 combines with J gene TRBJ2-7; D is unclear. Germline-derived CDR1 and CDR2 are MNHEY and SVGEGT. V shed 5 bases and J shed 3 bases, with 14 bases lying between them. The CDR3 totals 14 residues. The CDR3 region has the DNA TGTGCCAGCAGTCCCGGAGATTACAGCTACGAGCAGTACTTC. Its translation: CASSPGDYSYEQYF.